Included here is one TCR beta chain sequence, with context. Here immunoSEQ multiplex PCR was the method, and the copy in TCRdb shows in-frame clones only, minus some. This table holds 120,000 or so clones, roughly 89% found once. The data originate from a study of blood T cell repertoires in COVID-19. The sequencing input was peripheral blood. The TCR was taken from a man aged 35 to 55 with acute or convalescent COVID-19.

In DNA, the CDR3 is TGTGCCAGCAGCCAAAGTGGTCAGGAAGAGACCCAGTACTTC. It encodes CASSQSGQEETQYF. This rearrangement joins TRBV4-2 to TRBJ2-5; D gene ambiguous. Germline CDR1 and CDR2: LGHNA and YNFKEQ. The CDR3 is 14 amino acids. V was shortened by 2 bases and J by 3 bases, with 10 bases between the two germline ends.